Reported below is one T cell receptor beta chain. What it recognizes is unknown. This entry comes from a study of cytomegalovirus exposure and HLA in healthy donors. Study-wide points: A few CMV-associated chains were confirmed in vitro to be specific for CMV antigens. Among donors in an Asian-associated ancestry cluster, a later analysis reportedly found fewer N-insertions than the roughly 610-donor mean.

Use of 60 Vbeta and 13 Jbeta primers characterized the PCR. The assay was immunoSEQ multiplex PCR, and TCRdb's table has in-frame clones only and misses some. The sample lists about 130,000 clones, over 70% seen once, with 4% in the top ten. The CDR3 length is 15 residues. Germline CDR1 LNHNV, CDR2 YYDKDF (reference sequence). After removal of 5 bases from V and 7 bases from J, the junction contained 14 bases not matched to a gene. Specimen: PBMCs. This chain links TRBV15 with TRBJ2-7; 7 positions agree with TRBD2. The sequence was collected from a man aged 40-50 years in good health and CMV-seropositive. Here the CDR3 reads CATSGRAGPSGEQYF. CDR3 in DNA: TGTGCCACCAGCGGCCGAGCGGGACCATCGGGGGAGCAGTACTTC.